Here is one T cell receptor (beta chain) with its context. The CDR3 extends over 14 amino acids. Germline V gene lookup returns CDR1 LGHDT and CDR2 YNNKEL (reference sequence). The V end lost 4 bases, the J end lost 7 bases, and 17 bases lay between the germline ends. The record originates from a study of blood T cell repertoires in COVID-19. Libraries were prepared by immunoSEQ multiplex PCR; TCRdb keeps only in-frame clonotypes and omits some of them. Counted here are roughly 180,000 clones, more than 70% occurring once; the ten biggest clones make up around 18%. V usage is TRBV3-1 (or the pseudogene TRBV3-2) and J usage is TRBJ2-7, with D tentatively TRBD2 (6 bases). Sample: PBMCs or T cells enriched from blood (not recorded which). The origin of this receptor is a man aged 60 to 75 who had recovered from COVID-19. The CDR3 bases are TGTGCCAGCAGCCCCACTTGGGGGGAATTTGAGCAGTACTTC. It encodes CASSPTWGEFEQYF.